A selection of T cell receptor beta chains follows, all from one sample in a study of cytomegalovirus exposure and HLA in healthy donors. Generated by immunoSEQ multiplex PCR, the TCRdb table keeps only in-frame clones and is missing some. The sample has 150,000 to 200,000 clones; around 63% are singletons. Sequencing used PBMCs. Source of these receptors: a woman aged 18-29 years in good health and CMV-seropositive. The CDR3 runs from the conserved cysteine through the conserved F or W. The D gene is left open where the match is weak. Some rows mark clone size as missing; the rest say once, few, many or name a class of expanded clone.

>TRBV19|NA|TRBJ2-1|TRBD2
CASSGSSYNEQFF
TGTGCTTCGAGCGGGAGCTCCTACAATGAGCAGTTCTTC
>TRBV11-2|NA|TRBJ1-2|NA
CASSEEGSHGYTF
TGTGCCAGCAGCGAAGAGGGTTCGCATGGCTACACCTTC
>TRBV7-7|NA|TRBJ2-1|NA
CASSSGIFNEQFF
TGTGCTAGCAGCTCCGGTATATTCAATGAGCAGTTCTTC
>TRBV6-6|few|TRBJ2-3|NA
CASSYSSDTQYF
TGTGCCAGCAGTTATAGTAGCGATACGCAGTATTTT
>TRBV5-4|NA|TRBJ1-2|NA
CASSGPEGGIQANYGYTF
TGTGCCAGCAGCGGCCCGGAGGGGGGGATTCAGGCGAACTATGGCTACACCTTC
>TRBV19|NA|TRBJ1-1|TRBD1
CASRIQGDTEAFF
TGTGCCAGTAGAATACAGGGGGATACTGAAGCTTTCTTT
>TRBV12-1|NA|TRBJ1-5|NA
CASSFCRGNQPQHF
TGTGCCAGCAGCTTTTGTCGCGGAAATCAGCCCCAGCATTTT
>TRBV11-3|NA|TRBJ2-1|TRBD2
CASSLESSGVYNEQFF
TGTGCCAGCAGCTTAGAATCTAGCGGGGTCTACAATGAGCAGTTCTTC
>TRBV28|few|TRBJ2-7|TRBD1
CASSPWGTGTVSYEQYF
TGTGCCAGCAGCCCATGGGGGACCGGGACAGTGTCCTACGAGCAGTACTTC
>TRBV29-1|NA|TRBJ2-1|NA
CSVSVVSYNEQFF
TGCAGCGTTTCAGTTGTATCCTACAATGAGCAGTTCTTC
>TRBV5-1|NA|TRBJ1-6|NA
CASTPVGTDYSPLHF
TGCGCCAGCACCCCGGTAGGGACTGATTATTCACCCCTCCACTTT
>TRBV11-2|NA|TRBJ1-2|TRBD1
CASSSTGSYFDYTF
TGTGCCAGCAGCTCGACAGGGTCTTATTTCGACTACACCTTC
>TRBV30|few|TRBJ2-5|NA
CAWSTGSSGETQYF
TGTGCCTGGAGTACGGGGAGTTCGGGAGAGACCCAGTACTTC
>TRBV6-1|NA|TRBJ2-1|NA
CASTPGGGEYNEQFF
TGTGCCAGCACCCCGGGGGGCGGGGAATACAATGAGCAGTTCTTC
>TRBV2|NA|TRBJ2-2|TRBD1
CASNGQDYTGELFF
TGTGCCAGCAACGGACAGGACTACACCGGGGAGCTGTTTTTT
>TRBV21-1|NA|TRBJ2-7|NA
CASSNRRCYEQYF
TGTGCCAGCAGCAATCGCAGGTGTTACGAGCAGTACTTC
>TRBV7-3|NA|TRBJ1-1|NA
CASSRQAGANTEAFF
TGTGCCAGCAGTCGACAAGCGGGGGCGAACACTGAAGCTTTCTTT
>TRBV5-1|NA|TRBJ2-7|TRBD1
CASRVPGQGAREQYF
TGCGCCAGCAGGGTCCCTGGACAGGGGGCGCGAGAGCAGTACTTC
>TRBV6-1|once|TRBJ2-7|TRBD1
CASSTYRGVSYEQYF
TGTGCCAGCAGTACCTACAGGGGCGTCTCCTACGAGCAGTACTTC
>TRBV7-2|NA|TRBJ2-3|NA
CASSRSRLTDTQYF
TGTGCCAGCAGCCGCTCCCGACTGACAGATACGCAGTATTTT
>TRBV5-1|few|TRBJ2-3|TRBD2
CASRETSGGDVTDTQYF
TGCGCCAGCAGGGAGACTAGCGGGGGGGACGTCACAGATACGCAGTATTTT
>TRBV19|NA|TRBJ1-1|NA
CASSFSGVTEAFF
TGTGCCAGTAGTTTCTCAGGGGTGACTGAAGCTTTCTTT
>TRBV7-8|NA|TRBJ1-5|NA
CASSLSNQPQHF
TGTGCCAGCAGCTTGTCTAATCAGCCCCAGCATTTT
>TRBV27|NA|TRBJ1-5|NA
CASSLTANQPQHF
TGTGCCAGCAGTTTGACAGCGAATCAGCCCCAGCATTTT
>TRBV18|NA|TRBJ2-3|TRBD1
CASSLAGTATFTDTQYF
TGTGCCAGCTCGCTCGCCGGGACAGCGACCTTCACAGATACGCAGTATTTT
>TRBV6-5|NA|TRBJ1-1|NA
CASSYSIDTNTEAFF
TGTGCCAGCAGTTACAGCATCGACACGAACACTGAAGCTTTCTTT
>TRBV6-5|NA|TRBJ2-7|TRBD2
CASSYLSGGEYEQYF
TGTGCCAGCAGTTACTTGTCGGGGGGTGAGTACGAGCAGTACTTC
>TRBV11-1|NA|TRBJ2-1|NA
CASSLGISSYNEQFF
TGTGCCAGCAGCTTAGGAATTAGCTCCTACAATGAGCAGTTCTTC
>TRBV6-6|once|TRBJ2-7|NA
CASSYSGEHEQYF
TGTGCCAGCAGTTACTCAGGGGAACACGAGCAGTACTTC
>TRBV7-2|NA|TRBJ2-1|NA
CASSLDGSPYNEQFF
TGTGCCAGCAGCTTAGATGGTAGTCCCTACAATGAGCAGTTCTTC
>TRBV10-2|NA|TRBJ2-7|TRBD1
CASRPGQVWGYEQYF
TGCGCCAGCAGACCCGGACAGGTCTGGGGCTACGAGCAGTACTTC
>TRBV4-3|NA|TRBJ2-1|TRBD2
CASSQDIGGGAAYNEQFF
TGCGCCAGCAGCCAAGACATAGGCGGGGGGGCGGCCTACAATGAGCAGTTCTTC
>TRBV7-2|NA|TRBJ2-3|TRBD2
CASSFTGGSTDTQYF
TGTGCCAGCAGCTTTACGGGGGGAAGCACAGATACGCAGTATTTT
>TRBV15|NA|TRBJ2-1|TRBD1
CATSLTGAGQFF
TGTGCCACCAGCTTAACAGGGGCCGGGCAGTTCTTC
>TRBV6-6|NA|TRBJ2-5|NA
CASASVLETQYF
TGTGCCAGCGCATCTGTACTGGAGACCCAGTACTTC
>TRBV19|NA|TRBJ1-1|TRBD1
CASQPRRDRVGKNTEAFF
TGTGCCAGCCAGCCCCGCCGGGACAGGGTCGGTAAGAACACTGAAGCTTTCTTT
>TRBV7-2|NA|TRBJ1-4|NA
CASSLRGIGTLYEKLFF
TGTGCCAGCAGCTTAAGGGGAATCGGGACACTCTATGAAAAACTGTTTTTT
>TRBV11-2|NA|TRBJ1-1|NA
CASSLRGTEAFF
TGTGCCAGCAGCTTAAGGGGAACTGAAGCTTTCTTT